These T cell receptor beta chains were read from a single sample in a study of blood T cells in healthy people across ages. Each CDR3 protein gets one entry after TCRdb re-called the 5' RACE reads with MiXCR. The data show fewer than 1,200,000 distinct CDR3 sequences, with under 30% seen just once and 0.65% to 0.75% held by the top ten. These data were likewise used in another study, on T cells of mothers and their children.

Material for sequencing was blood. Receptor source: a girl between 2 and 10 years old in good health. Each CDR3 is given with its conserved first and last residue. D genes are given only for firm matches. For some rows the clone size is stated as once, few or many, or as a class when expanded; others skip it.

D: -; J: TRBJ1-1; size: few; V: TRBV4-1; CDR3: CASSPGGAGNGTEAFF; DNA: TGCGCCAGCAGCCCCGGTGGGGCAGGGAATGGAACTGAAGCTTTCTTT
D: -; J: TRBJ1-2; size: -; V: TRBV7-3; CDR3: CASSLSVQGDGYTF; DNA: TGTGCCAGCAGCTTATCCGTCCAGGGCGATGGCTACACCTTC
D: -; J: TRBJ2-7; size: -; V: TRBV15; CDR3: CATSREASDLYEQYF; DNA: TGTGCCACCAGCAGGGAGGCTAGCGACCTCTACGAGCAGTACTTC
D: -; J: TRBJ2-5; size: -; V: TRBV5-6; CDR3: CASSFRPIPLQETQYF; DNA: TGTGCCAGCAGCTTTCGTCCGATCCCCCTCCAAGAGACCCAGTACTTT
D: TRBD1; J: TRBJ1-2; size: -; V: TRBV12-3/TRBV12-4; CDR3: CASSWDSPSSDGYTF; DNA: TGTGCCAGCAGTTGGGACAGCCCTTCGTCGGATGGCTACACCTTC
D: TRBD1; J: TRBJ2-1; size: few; V: TRBV5-1; CDR3: CASSLPGQGAKNEQFF; DNA: TGCGCCAGCAGCCTGCCGGGACAGGGGGCGAAAAATGAGCAGTTCTTC
D: -; J: TRBJ2-7; size: -; V: TRBV6-1; CDR3: CAGTPFDGEQYF; DNA: TGTGCCGGCACGCCTTTTGACGGGGAGCAGTACTTC
D: TRBD2; J: TRBJ2-1; size: few; V: TRBV7-9; CDR3: CASSGGLAGAHYNEQFF; DNA: TGTGCCAGCAGCGGGGGACTAGCGGGGGCCCATTACAATGAGCAGTTCTTC
D: -; J: TRBJ2-1; size: -; V: TRBV6-5; CDR3: CASSYPDRYNEQFF; DNA: TGTGCCAGCAGTTACCCAGACAGGTACAATGAGCAGTTCTTC
D: -; J: TRBJ2-1; size: -; V: TRBV7-9; CDR3: CASSLASRPVVNEQFF; DNA: TGTGCCAGCAGCTTAGCGTCTAGGCCTGTGGTCAATGAGCAGTTCTTC
D: -; J: TRBJ2-3; size: -; V: TRBV5-5; CDR3: CASGQMGGRDTQYF; DNA: TGTGCCAGCGGACAGATGGGAGGGAGGGATACGCAGTATTTT